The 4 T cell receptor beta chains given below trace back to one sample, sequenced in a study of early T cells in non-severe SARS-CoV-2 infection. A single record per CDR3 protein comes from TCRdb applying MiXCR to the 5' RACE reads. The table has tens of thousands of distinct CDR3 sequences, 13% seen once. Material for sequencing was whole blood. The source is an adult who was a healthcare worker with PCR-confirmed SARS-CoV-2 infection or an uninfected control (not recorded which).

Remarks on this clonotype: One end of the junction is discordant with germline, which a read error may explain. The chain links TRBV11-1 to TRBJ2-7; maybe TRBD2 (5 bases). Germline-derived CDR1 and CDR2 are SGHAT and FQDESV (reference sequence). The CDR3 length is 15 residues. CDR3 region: CVSSPAAVRETEQYF. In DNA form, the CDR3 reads TGTGTCAGCAGCCCCGCCGCCGTGAGGGAGACCGAGCAGTACTTC. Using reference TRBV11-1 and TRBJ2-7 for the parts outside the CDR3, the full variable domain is EAEVAQSPRYKITEKSQAVAFWCDPISGHATLYWYRQILGQGPELLVQFQDESVVDDSQLPKDRFSAERLKGVDSTLKIQPAELGDSAMYLCVSSPAAVRETEQYFGPGTRLTVT.

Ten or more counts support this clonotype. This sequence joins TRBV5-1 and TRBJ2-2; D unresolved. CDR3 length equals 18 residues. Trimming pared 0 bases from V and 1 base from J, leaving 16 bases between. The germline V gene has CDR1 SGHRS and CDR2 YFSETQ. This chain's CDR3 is CASSLGLSRSWNTGELFF. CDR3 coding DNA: TGCGCCAGCAGCTTGGGACTCAGCAGGTCTTGGAACACCGGGGAGCTGTTTTTT.

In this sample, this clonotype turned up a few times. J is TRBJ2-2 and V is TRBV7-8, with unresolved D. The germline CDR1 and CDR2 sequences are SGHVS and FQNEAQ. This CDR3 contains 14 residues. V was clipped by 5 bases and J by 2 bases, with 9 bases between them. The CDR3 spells CASSLWTNTGELFF. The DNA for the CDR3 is TGTGCCAGCAGCCTATGGACCAACACCGGGGAGCTGTTTTTT.

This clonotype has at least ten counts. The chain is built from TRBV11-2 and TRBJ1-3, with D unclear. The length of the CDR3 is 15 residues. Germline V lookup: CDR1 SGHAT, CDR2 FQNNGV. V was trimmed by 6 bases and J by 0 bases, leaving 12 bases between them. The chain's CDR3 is CASSLVRSSGNTIYF. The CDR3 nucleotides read TGTGCCAGCAGTCTGGTCCGAAGCTCTGGAAACACCATATATTTT.